This T cell receptor beta chain is from a study of OX40 agonist ivuxolimab in advanced cancers. The repertoire was sequenced with immunoSEQ multiplex PCR; TCRdb's copy has only in-frame clones and lacks some. The data show some 64,000 clones, about 90% seen once. Per the germline V gene, CDR1 is MNHNS and CDR2 is SASEGT. The CDR3 is 14 amino acids. V was pared by 7 bases and J by 10 bases, with 20 bases between. This sequence joins TRBV6-1 and TRBJ2-1, with D uncertain. The sequence was obtained from an adult with an advanced solid tumor such as melanoma, head and neck, liver or kidney cancer. The sequences come from CD4+ or CD8+ T cells sorted from blood, collected in a trial of the OX40 agonist ivuxolimab. The CDR3 sequence: CASTIHYPVKEQFF. The CDR3 DNA sequence: TGTGCCAGCACAATACATTACCCCGTGAAGGAGCAGTTCTTC.